This TCR beta chain was captured in a study of cytomegalovirus exposure and HLA in healthy donors (dated by TCRdb to about 2017). Concerning the study at large: According to an earlier analysis of 587 of the donors, about 179 million T cells yielded 100 million or so unique TCR beta sequences and around 300 Gb of sequence data. An early release covering 500 to 750 HLA-typed donors comprised roughly 300 gigabases of sequencing data and around 86 million unique TCR sequences. Of the roughly 400 genotyped donors, around 81% fell in the genetic ancestry cluster associated with self-reported Caucasian donors. The study was designed to test whether signatures of past pathogen exposure could be identified by cataloging public T cell receptors. Using immunosequencing, the study profiled T cell repertoires from 666 subjects and related those repertoires to cytomegalovirus serostatus. A separate validation cohort of roughly 120 different subjects was used in addition to the roughly 700-subject first cohort. High-throughput TCR immunosequencing, statistical association of individual TCRs with disease status, and machine learning were combined to predict cytomegalovirus infection status. A later analysis re-examined previously published TCR beta repertoires from hundreds of donors and added high-resolution HLA genotyping to investigate patterns of TCR occurrence. Rather than using new phenotypic data, the later analysis identified candidate immune exposures from TCR beta sequences and from how often those sequences occurred across donors. In an earlier analysis of roughly 540 of the donors, high-throughput TCR beta sequencing was used to judge whether each TCR beta V gene segment behaved as functional or pseudogenic. Donor age, sex, ethnicity and CMV serostatus were collected together with the repertoire data. Genome-wide SNP genotypes for about 65% of the 666 donors were used in a later genetic analysis, which treated that subset as a discovery cohort. Every discovery cohort repertoire had been produced on one sequencing platform. HLA typing covered class I and class II loci at four-digit resolution. The number of typed donors differed by locus: about 620-640 for A, B, C, DRB1 and DQB1; approximately 530 for DQA1; around 580 for DPA1; and roughly 470 for DPB1. Several DR-DQ haplotypes were treated as single units for association and clustering because of strong linkage in the cohort. Among 300 to 450 genotyped donors of the cohort, an average of 235,054 unique TCR beta nucleotide sequences were sequenced per donor, roughly 18% of them non-productive.

CDR1 and CDR2, looked up from the germline V gene (reference sequence), are LNHDA and SQIVND. The CDR3 runs 14 residues from the cysteine to the phenylalanine. Kept here is only the CDR3 DNA, which spans 42 bases and is read in frame from base 1. V is cut by 3 bases and J by 9 bases, and the space between the germline ends is 17 bases. In the case of this clone: This clone's antigen is unknown. Per-nucleotide qualities are absent, and no much larger clonotype sits a single base away.

What the authors observed across the whole study: The authors suggested that the approach could potentially be extended to other disease states and immunological phenotypes. Most TCR sequences were observed very rarely across donors, whereas some public TCRs were present in many individuals. A later genetic analysis associated a missense DCLRE1C variant with V-gene and J-gene trimming of TCR beta chains, and an independent cohort replicated the association. A group of highly shared sequence variants was considered likely to be a technical artifact of the sequencing pipeline. In a later analysis, HLA-associated TCR beta chains were found to be more clonally expanded and to have lower generation probabilities than equally common non-associated chains. When HLA alleles, especially DR and DQ, strongly co-occurred, attributing TCR associations to individual alleles was difficult. Because counts were too low, fewer than 20 rarely observed V segments, including chromosome 9 orphons, were excluded from the earlier analysis of 587 of the donors. A later genetic analysis reported fewer N-insertions in productive TCRs among donors in an Asian-associated ancestry cluster than the 666-donor mean. In a later analysis, more than 15,000 TCR beta sequences were associated with specific HLA alleles at a false discovery rate of 0.05. Because the 87-base-pair reads could not distinguish some IMGT-functional V segments, including TRBV6-2 and TRBV6-3, those segments were excluded. The cohort was sequenced for TCR beta chains only, and without alpha or paired-chain data the features that could be detected were limited. According to a later analysis, parvovirus B19, influenza, CMV and Epstein-Barr virus appeared linked to several top co-occurrence clusters. In vitro tests confirmed that a few of the cytomegalovirus-associated TCR beta chains recognize cytomegalovirus antigens. Because HLA typing was unavailable for some donors at each locus, only the typed subset was used in association tests. Linkage disequilibrium might explain the correlated functional status among segregating V segments, but an unknown experimental factor could not be excluded. The presence/absence analyses assumed that sequencing depth was roughly uniform across donors, and that assumption may not be true. In an earlier analysis of around 600 of the donors, most TCR beta V segments were observed in productive rearrangements about 90% or about 30% of the time, broadly matching IMGT annotations. According to a later analysis, TCR association rates differed among HLA loci, with DRB1 alleles showing the most associated TCRs and HLA-C alleles showing the fewest. The study gave a list of about 160 TCR beta chains associated with cytomegalovirus. A further reported finding was that TCR beta sequences accurately predicted the HLA-A and HLA-B alleles for most subjects in the first cohort. A later analysis found that most CMV-associated TCR beta chains appeared HLA-restricted, with HLA associations seemingly driven largely by CMV exposure. Cytomegalovirus status was reported to be diagnosed by the classifier with high specificity and sensitivity in both the original and validation cohorts. Immune exposure information for the cohort was limited to CMV serostatus.

In total, 500 to 700 healthy bone marrow donors made up the cohort. All cohort members were sampled while nominally healthy, although unrecorded immune exposures were likely present. The donor was CMV seronegative and was included in the group of over 300 seronegative cohort members. A peripheral blood sample was collected from each donor, and TCR beta sequencing was performed on peripheral blood mononuclear cells. Genomic DNA was extracted from the blood cell samples with the Qiagen DNeasy Blood Extraction Kit. Library method: the immunoSEQ multiplex PCR assay. For the multiplex PCR, a mixture combining 60 forward primers for TCR Vbeta segments and 13 reverse primers for TCR Jbeta segments was used. The CDR3 region of rearranged TCR beta genes was amplified from genomic DNA with a multiplex PCR assay. The Illumina HiSeq System was used to sequence the amplified TCR beta libraries as 87-base-pair reads. On the study's bioinformatics: Across the 700 or so repertoires, a later analysis counted 78 million or so unique TCR beta chains, 9.5 million to 12 million of which were shared by at least two donors. Raw reads were error-corrected and collapsed into unique sequences with a nearest-neighbor algorithm that merged closely related sequences to remove PCR and sequencing errors. CDR3 sequences were aligned to IMGT reference sequences to assign V, D and J gene segments. Each retained sequence needed at least a six-nucleotide match to both a V gene segment and a J gene segment. A rearrangement was called productive if the CDR3 had no stop codons and remained in frame with V and J, and every other rearrangement was called non-productive. CDR3 was defined by IMGT convention, running from the second conserved V-encoded cysteine to the conserved J-encoded phenylalanine. Sequences without an unambiguous match to a single V gene segment were excluded from the earlier analysis of 450 to 650 of the donors. In an earlier analysis of more than 500 of the donors, a V segment was called functional when productive rearrangements were above 56.7%, and segregating when the standard deviation between donors exceeded 5%. A statistical classification framework was built for diagnosing cytomegalovirus status from the catalog of TCR beta chain sequences. V and J gene assignment, in a later analysis, came from comparing TCR nucleotide sequences with IMGT/GENE-DB human TR gene sequences. The TCRdist pipeline was used in a later analysis to assign CDR3 sequences and most-parsimonious VDJ recombination scenarios. In a later analysis, every TCR beta chain was defined by the combination of its CDR3 amino acid sequence and its V-gene family, and reads without a unique V-gene family were dropped. In a later analysis, 450 to 600 highly shared, low-generation-probability nucleotide sequences were removed to address suspected cross-contamination and a sequencing artifact. For each public chain, a later analysis derived a clonal expansion index from normalized ranks of inferred template counts within each repertoire. A later analysis computed generation probabilities with a VDJ recombination model fitted to out-of-frame rearrangements, and checked the results against IGoR. In a later analysis, hypergeometric tests were used to score TCR-TCR, TCR-HLA and TCR-CMV co-occurrence, with a repertoire-size bias correction applied to TCR pairs. False discovery rates were estimated in a later analysis by permuting HLA or CMV assignments 20 times. A later analysis grouped co-occurring TCRs with DBSCAN, adding TCRdist sequence similarity when clustering within HLA-allele-positive subsets. Co-occurrence clustering excluded repertoires with fewer than 30,000 or more than 120,000 public chains, plus five with anomalous nucleotide sharing. The table comes from immuneACCESS by way of TCRdb, which keeps in-frame sequences with V and J called. Part of the clones is missing from these tables; in studies checked, under half for an unresolved V gene and the rest for unknown reasons. V and J calls and clone size are those listed in that table; D and trimming were worked out from the DNA. The sample table holds some 130,000 clones, of which roughly 85% were seen once. The top ten hold 1% to 1.5% of the sample.

The chain employs TRBV19 and TRBJ1-2; the D gene is perhaps TRBD1, from 5 matching bases. Sequenced sample: PBMCs. The source is a boy between 5 and 17 years old in good health and CMV-seronegative. The base sequence is TGTGCCAGTAGTATTCCAGGCGCCTCAGGGAGCTACACCTTC. Its coded protein is CASSIPGASGSYTF.